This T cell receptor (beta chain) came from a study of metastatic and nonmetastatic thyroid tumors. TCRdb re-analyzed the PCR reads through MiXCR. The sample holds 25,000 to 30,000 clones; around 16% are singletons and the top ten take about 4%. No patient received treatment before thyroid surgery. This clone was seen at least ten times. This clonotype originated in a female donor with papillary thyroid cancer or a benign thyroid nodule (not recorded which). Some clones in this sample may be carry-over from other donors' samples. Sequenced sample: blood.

This CDR3 is CASLGVHTGELFF. The CDR3 DNA follows: TGTGCCAGCCTAGGGGTTCACACCGGGGAGCTGTTTTTT. The rearrangement links TRBV28 to TRBJ2-2; weak D call: TRBD1 (5 bases). Germline V gene data show CDR1 as MDHEN and CDR2 as SYDVKM. V was pared by 8 bases and J by 3 bases, with 10 bases between. The CDR3 loop spans 13 amino acids.